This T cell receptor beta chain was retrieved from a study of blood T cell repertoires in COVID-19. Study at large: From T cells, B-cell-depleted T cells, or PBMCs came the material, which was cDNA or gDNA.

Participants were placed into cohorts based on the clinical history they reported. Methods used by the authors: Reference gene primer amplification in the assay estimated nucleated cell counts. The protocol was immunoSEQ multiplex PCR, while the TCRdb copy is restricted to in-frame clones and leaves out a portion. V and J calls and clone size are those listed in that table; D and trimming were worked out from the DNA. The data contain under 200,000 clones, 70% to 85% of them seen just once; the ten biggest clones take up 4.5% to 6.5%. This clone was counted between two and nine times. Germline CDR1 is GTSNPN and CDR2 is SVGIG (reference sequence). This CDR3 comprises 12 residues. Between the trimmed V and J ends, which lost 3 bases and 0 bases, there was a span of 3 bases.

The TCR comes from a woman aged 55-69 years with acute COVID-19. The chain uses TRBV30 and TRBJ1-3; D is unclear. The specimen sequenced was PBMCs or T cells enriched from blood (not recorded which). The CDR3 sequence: CAWSNSGNTIYF. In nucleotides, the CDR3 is TGTGCCTGGAGCAACTCTGGAAACACCATATATTTT.